What follows describes a single T cell receptor beta chain. No antigen is known for it. Profiling relied on immunoSEQ multiplex PCR, and the TCRdb table lists in-frame clones only, not all of them. Among 140,000 or so clones, approximately 91% were seen once, and the ten largest hold more than 10%. Per germline, CDR1 MNHEY and CDR2 SVGAGI. The CDR3 consists of 16 residues. Trimming shortened V by 3 bases and J by 5 bases, and 16 bases separated the two germline ends. This sample is drawn from a study of radiation and T cells in renal cell carcinoma. The overall study: Nephrectomy followed 15 Gy stereotactic body radiation by 4 weeks.

Time point described: baseline pretreatment blood. Treatment given: 15 Gy SBRT to primary tumor, nephrectomy 4 weeks later. The patient's renal cell carcinoma had clear cell pathology. Study-level points and caveats: Top tumor clonotypes rose in blood 2 weeks post-radiation, then contracted. Baseline intratumoral clonotype presence is unknown without pretreatment biopsies.

The TCR sequence derives from a woman aged 50 to 60 with renal cell carcinoma. Source: blood, taken from a patient whose treatment included radiotherapy and nephrectomy. This chain connects TRBV6-5 to TRBJ2-2, with TRBD1 as a possible D gene (6 bases). The CDR3 region is CASSYQGQPTTGELFF. CDR3 DNA sequence: TGTGCCAGCAGTTATCAAGGACAGCCAACGACCGGGGAGCTGTTTTTT.